Here is one T cell receptor (beta chain) with its context. The data belong to a study of shared clonotypes between healthy human individuals. Study-level information: The people who gave samples were a couple of women and a few men aged 18 to 49. Per donor, CD8 memory used one plate, CD8 naive used two, CD4 memory used three and CD4 naive used three.

In the CD4+ fraction, cells were divided into CD45RA+ naive and CD45RA-negative memory subsets. Germline V gene sequence: CDR1 MDHEN, CDR2 SYDVKM. This CDR3 spans 15 amino acids. Trimming pared 7 bases from V and 0 bases from J, leaving 12 bases between. Original handling: ImmunoSEQ only sent back junction sequences with no quality scores, so filtering was done differently. TCRdb's copy holds only in-frame clones and misses some; the assay was immunoSEQ multiplex PCR. That table furnishes V, J and clone size, whereas the DNA furnished D and trimming. The table lists about 2.5 million clones, less than 95% of them singletons.

The TCR originated in a young man in good health. Some clones in this sample may be carry-over from other donors' samples. The specimen sequenced was naive CD4+ T cells from PBMCs. The subset denotes: CD45RA+ positively selected. The chain couples TRBV28 to TRBJ1-4; D is undetermined. The CDR3 DNA reads as TGTGCCAGCATTGGCAGGTCTCCAACTAATGAAAAACTGTTTTTT. The encoded protein is CASIGRSPTNEKLFF. Combining the CDR3 with reference TRBV28 and TRBJ1-4 gives the whole variable domain DVKVTQSSRYLVKRTGEKVFLECVQDMDHENMFWYRQDPGLGLRLIYFSYDVKMKEKGDIPEGYSVSREKKERFSLILESASTNQTSMYLCASIGRSPTNEKLFFGSGTQLSVL.